What follows are 23 T cell receptor beta chains derived from one specimen sequenced in a study of blood T cell repertoires in COVID-19 (dated by TCRdb to about 2020). Preparation of the library involved the immunoSEQ multiplex PCR assay. Drawn from immuneACCESS, this table holds only the in-frame rearrangements with V and J called that TCRdb kept. Clones are partly lost; checked studies trace under half to an unresolved V gene and leave the rest unexplained. For this sample there are some 280,000 clones; around 86% appear just once. The top ten hold 3% of the sample. Sequencing used peripheral blood. Receptor source: a woman aged 30 to 39 with active or convalescent COVID-19.

The chain has TRBV7-9 and TRBJ2-7, with 9 bases lining up with TRBD1. Germline V gene data show CDR1 as SEHNR and CDR2 as FQNEAQ (reference sequence). The J segment lost 5 bases and the V segment lost 5 bases, leaving 7 bases of the junction unmatched. This CDR3 spans 14 amino acids. The CDR3: CASSPTDRGDEQYF. DNA of the CDR3: TGTGCCAGCAGCCCCACGGACAGGGGCGACGAGCAGTACTTC.

The rearrangement joins TRBV15 to TRBJ2-5, with TRBD1 as a possible D gene (6 bases). The V end lost 1 base, the J end lost 0 bases, and 9 bases lay between the germline ends. This CDR3 contains 15 residues. The germline V gene has CDR1 LNHNV and CDR2 YYDKDF (reference sequence). The CDR3 reads CATSRVDRNQETQYF. CDR3 DNA sequence: TGTGCCACCAGCAGAGTGGACAGAAACCAAGAGACCCAGTACTTC.

This clone came up a few times. This chain joins TRBV6-5 and TRBJ1-2; 11 positions agree with TRBD1. Germline V gene data show CDR1 as MNHEY and CDR2 as SVGAGI. Trimming at V came to 6 bases and at J to 4 bases, leaving 4 bases not matched to a gene. This CDR3 has 14 amino acids. The CDR3 DNA reads as TGTGCCAGCAGCGGGACAGGGGGAGCCTATGGCTACACCTTC. As protein: CASSGTGGAYGYTF.

J is TRBJ1-5 and V is TRBV28; 8 bases align to TRBD1. The germline V gene encodes CDR1 MDHEN and CDR2 SYDVKM. Losses at the gene ends were 6 bases for V and 6 bases for J; bases not matched to a gene: 7. The CDR3 sequence is 14 residues long. Here the CDR3 DNA reads TGTGCCAGCAGCCTGACAGGGGAGAGTCAGCCCCAGCATTTT. The encoded protein is CASSLTGESQPQHF.

This clone turned up a few times. V gene TRBV2 combines with J gene TRBJ1-2; D remains unclear. Trimming took 3 bases from V and 2 from J, leaving 7 bases between them. Germline V gives CDR1 SNHLY, CDR2 FYNNEI. The CDR3 length is 13 residues. Here the CDR3 reads CASSDEANYGYTF. The DNA for the CDR3 is TGTGCCAGCAGTGATGAGGCAAACTATGGCTACACCTTC.

J is TRBJ2-3 and V is TRBV7-2, with D tentatively TRBD1 (7 bases). Germline V CDR1 and CDR2: SGHTA, FQGNSA. Trimming took off 7 bases at V and 5 bases at J, with 19 bases between the two ends. This CDR3 spans 15 amino acids. Written as DNA, the CDR3 is TGTGCCAGCACCAGAGGGGGCAGGGGAGGAGATACGCAGTATTTT. Residues: CASTRGGRGGDTQYF.

The genes are TRBV9 and TRBJ2-5, with TRBD2 matching 16 bases. There are 18 residues in the CDR3. CDR1 is SGDLS, CDR2 YYNGEE, per germline. V gave up 2 bases and J gave up 5 bases; unmatched junction bases: 9. Written as DNA, the CDR3 is TGTGCCAGCAGCGTGGGACTAGCGGGGGGGCAAGGTGGCGAGACCCAGTACTTC. Its translation is CASSVGLAGGQGGETQYF.

This chain uses TRBV5-5 with TRBJ1-3, with D possibly TRBD1 on 6 matching bases. The CDR3 covers 16 residues. Germline V gene data show CDR1 as SGHKS and CDR2 as YYEKEE (reference sequence). V lost 4 bases and J lost 0, with 14 bases in between. As DNA, the CDR3 is TGTGCCAGCAGCCCCCCGGACAGCACCTCTGGAAACACCATATATTTT. It encodes CASSPPDSTSGNTIYF.

The DNA for the CDR3 is TGTGCCAGCAGTGACTCCCCAGGACTGCTTTATGGCTACACCTTC. It yields the protein CASSDSPGLLYGYTF. V is TRBV6-4 and J is TRBJ1-2; D gene uncertain. The germline gives CDR1 MRHNA, CDR2 SNTAGT. Trimming left V 0 bases short and J 5 bases short, with 13 bases between. CDR3 length: 15 amino acids.

This chain links TRBV5-4 with TRBJ2-7; D remains ambiguous. The CDR3 length is 15 residues. CDR1 and CDR2 (germline): SGHNT, YYREEE (reference sequence). Trimming stripped 0 bases from V and 7 bases from J, with 17 bases between. Here the CDR3 DNA reads TGTGCCAGCAGCTTGGGCGGTTTTCCCCTAGGTGAGCAGTACTTC. Its protein is CASSLGGFPLGEQYF. Combining the CDR3 with reference TRBV5-4 and TRBJ2-7 gives the whole variable domain ETGVTQSPTHLIKTRGQQVTLRCSSQSGHNTVSWYQQALGQGPQFIFQYYREEENGRGNFPPRFSGLQFPNYSSELNVNALELDDSALYLCASSLGGFPLGEQYFGPGTRLTVT.

The genes are TRBV20-1 and TRBJ1-2; D unclear. The CDR3 runs to 11 residues. V lost 7 bases and J 6 bases, leaving 12 bases between the germline ends. CDR1 and CDR2 from the germline V gene are DFQATT and SNEGSKA (reference sequence). The CDR3 sequence: CSGTPEDGYTF. The CDR3 DNA is TGCAGTGGGACTCCTGAGGATGGCTACACCTTC.

The chain is built from TRBV10-3 and TRBJ1-1, with D perhaps matching TRBD1 (5 bases). This CDR3 contains 13 residues. CDR1 and CDR2 from the germline V gene are ENHRY and SYGVKD. Trimming removed 6 bases from V and 5 bases from J, with 13 bases in between. The CDR3 region is CAIREQALTEAFF. The DNA of the CDR3 is TGTGCCATCAGAGAACAGGCCCTAACTGAAGCTTTCTTT.

The rearrangement joins TRBV6-2 or TRBV6-3 to TRBJ1-2; TRBD1 matches at 7 bases. Germline CDR1 MNHEY, CDR2 SVGEGT. This CDR3 has 13 amino acids. Trimming took 2 bases from V and 7 from J; bases not matched to a gene: 4. CDR3: CASSYEGARGYTF. As DNA, the CDR3 is TGTGCCAGCAGTTACGAGGGGGCGCGTGGCTACACCTTC.

This chain joins TRBV6-2 or TRBV6-3 and TRBJ2-1; maybe TRBD2 (6 bases). CDR1 and CDR2 (germline): MNHEY, SVGEGT. The CDR3 has 12 amino acids. The germline V and J ends were trimmed by 2 bases and 10 bases, with 9 bases remaining between them. Here the CDR3 DNA reads TGTGCCAGCAGTTACCGCGGGGAAGAGCAGTTCTTC. This codes for CASSYRGEEQFF.

This clone was recorded only once. The chain carries TRBV19 and TRBJ2-1, with no clear D. This CDR3 spans 12 amino acids. V was cut by 2 bases and J by 6 bases, with 5 bases left in between. The V gene's germline CDR1 is LNHDA and CDR2 SQIVND (reference sequence). CDR3: CASSIYGNEQFF. CDR3 in DNA: TGTGCCAGTAGTATATACGGCAATGAGCAGTTCTTC.

The chain combines TRBV5-1 with TRBJ2-7, with 11 bases aligning to TRBD2. This CDR3 is built from 18 residues. The germline gives CDR1 SGHRS, CDR2 YFSETQ. V lost 4 bases and J lost 6; bases outside the gene matches: 18. CDR3 sequence (DNA): TGCGCCAGCAGCCCACGCCTCCTAGCGGGGGGACCCCTAGGCGAGCAGTACTTC. Its protein is CASSPRLLAGGPLGEQYF.

J is TRBJ1-1 and V is TRBV7-2, with a weak D call TRBD1 (5 bases). Trimming shortened V by 4 bases and J by 0 bases, and 18 bases separated the two germline ends. This CDR3 is 17 amino acids long. The germline CDR1 and CDR2 sequences are SGHTA and FQGNSA. Written as DNA, the CDR3 is TGTGCCAGCAGCTCTTACCTCTCGGCAGGGCTGAACACTGAAGCTTTCTTT. Amino acids: CASSSYLSAGLNTEAFF.

The V gene is TRBV3-1 (or the pseudogene TRBV3-2), the J gene TRBJ1-2, with 12 nucleotides matching TRBD1. Germline V gene data show CDR1 as LGHDT and CDR2 as YNNKEL (reference sequence). With V trimmed by 5 bases and J by 7 bases, 5 bases remained unmatched. The CDR3 contains 14 residues. The CDR3, as DNA: TGTGCCAGCAGCGGCCGGGACAGGGGGCTTGGCTACACCTTC. It yields the protein CASSGRDRGLGYTF.

The chain links TRBV27 to TRBJ2-3, with TRBD1 identical over 8 bases. J lost 5 bases, V lost 5 bases, and 3 bases had no gene match. The CDR3 totals 13 residues. Germline CDR1 reads MNHEY; CDR2 reads SMNVEV (reference sequence). The CDR3 loop reads CASSLGTGDTQYF. The CDR3 bases are TGTGCCAGCAGTCTGGGGACAGGAGATACGCAGTATTTT.

The genes are TRBV9 and TRBJ1-2; 7 bases are shared with TRBD1. The germline V gene has CDR1 SGDLS and CDR2 YYNGEE. CDR3 size: 15 residues. The V and J ends lost 4 bases and 3 bases, in that order; junction bases with no gene match: 9. The CDR3 DNA reads TGTGCCAGCAGCCCGCCGAGGGGGCTATACTATGGCTACACCTTC. This gives the protein CASSPPRGLYYGYTF. Full variable domain (rest looked up from reference TRBV9 and TRBJ1-2): DSGVTQTPKHLITATGQRVTLRCSPRSGDLSVYWYQQSLDQGLQFLIQYYNGEERAKGNILERFSAQQFPDLHSELNLSSLELGDSALYFCASSPPRGLYYGYTFGSGTRLTVV.

The CDR3 DNA sequence: TGTGCCAGCAGTTTATCCTCGTTCGCGAACACCGGGGAGCTGTTTTTT. It is translated as CASSLSSFANTGELFF. The chain carries TRBV5-5 and TRBJ2-2, with D hard to call. This CDR3 region has 16 residues. In germline, CDR1 is SGHKS, CDR2 YYEKEE (reference sequence). V lost 5 bases to trimming and J lost 0 bases, with 14 bases between them.

CDR3 nucleotides: TGTGCCAGCAGCCCCCGCGTGTATGGCTACACCTTC. Its protein product is CASSPRVYGYTF. The gene calls are TRBV28 and TRBJ1-2; D not certain. The germline V gene has CDR1 MDHEN and CDR2 SYDVKM. This CDR3 has 12 amino acids. The V end lost 6 bases, the J end lost 5 bases, and 10 bases lay between the germline ends.

V usage is TRBV6-5 and J usage is TRBJ1-5; D perhaps matches TRBD1 (6 bases). Germline CDR1 MNHEY, CDR2 SVGAGI. CDR3 length: 14 amino acids. Trimming left V 6 bases short and J 4 bases short, with 13 bases between. The CDR3 loop is CASRAGVENQPQHF. For the CDR3, the DNA is TGTGCCAGCAGGGCAGGGGTGGAGAATCAGCCCCAGCATTTT.